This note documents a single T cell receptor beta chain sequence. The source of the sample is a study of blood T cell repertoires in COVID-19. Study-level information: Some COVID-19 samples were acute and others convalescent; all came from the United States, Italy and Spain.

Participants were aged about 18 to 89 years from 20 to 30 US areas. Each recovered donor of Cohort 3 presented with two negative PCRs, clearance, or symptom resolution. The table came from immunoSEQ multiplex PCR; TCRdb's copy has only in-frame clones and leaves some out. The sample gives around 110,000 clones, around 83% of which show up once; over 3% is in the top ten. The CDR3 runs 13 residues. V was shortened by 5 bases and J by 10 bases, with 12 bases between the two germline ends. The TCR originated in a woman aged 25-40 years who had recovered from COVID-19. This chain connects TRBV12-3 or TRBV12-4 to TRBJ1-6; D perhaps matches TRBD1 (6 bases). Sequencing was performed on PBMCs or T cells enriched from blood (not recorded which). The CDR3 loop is CASSISGVSPLHF. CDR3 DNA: TGTGCCAGCAGTATCTCAGGGGTCTCACCCCTCCACTTT.